Sequencing of this TCR beta chain was carried out in a study of CD8+CD57+ T cells in acquired aplastic anemia. Study-level information: An average of about 3.2 ug of DNA was obtained from sorted CD4+ and CD8+ cells.

It was patients with CD8+CD57+ cell expansion by flow cytometry who were chosen for sequencing. CDR3 length: 16 amino acids. With 2 bases clipped from V and 9 bases from J, the junction kept 8 bases outside the gene matches. The germline CDR1 and CDR2 sequences are KGHDR and SFDVKD. Study-level results: Patients showed no significant difference from controls in CD8+ Simpson's diversity. Patients and controls were found to share about 31 CD8+ CDR3 sequences.

Concerning this clonotype: No antigen is known for it.

TCR beta VDJ and CDR3 profiling used genomic DNA as template. TCRdb ran MiXCR on the reads and lists one entry per CDR3 protein. The sample contains about 180,000 distinct CDR3 sequences, around 50% of which appear only once. The origin of this receptor is a human donor with aplastic anemia. The sequenced sample consisted of sorted CD4+, CD8+, or CD8+CD57+ T cells (not recorded which) from PBMCs. The chain couples TRBV24-1 to TRBJ2-1, with 11 bases matching TRBD2. The CDR3 here is CATSDSLAGASAEQFF. Written as DNA, the CDR3 is TGTGCCACCAGTGATTCACTAGCGGGAGCCTCCGCTGAGCAGTTCTTC.